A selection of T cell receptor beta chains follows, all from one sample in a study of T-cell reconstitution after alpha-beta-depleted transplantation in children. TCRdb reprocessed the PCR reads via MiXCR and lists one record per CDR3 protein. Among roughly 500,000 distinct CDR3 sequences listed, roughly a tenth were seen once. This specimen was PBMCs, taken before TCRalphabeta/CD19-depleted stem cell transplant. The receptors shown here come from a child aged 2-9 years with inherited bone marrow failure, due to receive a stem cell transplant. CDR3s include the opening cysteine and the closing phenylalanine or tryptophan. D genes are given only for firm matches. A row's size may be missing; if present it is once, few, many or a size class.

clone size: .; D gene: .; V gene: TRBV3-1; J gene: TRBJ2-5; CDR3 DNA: TGTGCCTGCAGCAAGGTGGGGCTTGGACAATACCTGGAGACCCAGTACTTC; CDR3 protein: CACSKVGLGQYLETQYF
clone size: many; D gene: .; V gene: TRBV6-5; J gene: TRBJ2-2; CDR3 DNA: TGTGCCAGCAGTTACCGGGAATCCGGCACCGGGGAGCTGTTTTTT; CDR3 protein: CASSYRESGTGELFF
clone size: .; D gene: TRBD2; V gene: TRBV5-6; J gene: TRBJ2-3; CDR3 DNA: TGTGCCAGCAGCTTTACTAGCGGGGCCTCAGATACGCAGTATTTT; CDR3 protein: CASSFTSGASDTQYF
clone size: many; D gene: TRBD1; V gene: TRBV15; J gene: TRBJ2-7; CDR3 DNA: TGTGCCACCAGCAGAGACCCTGACAGGGTACTCAACTACGAGCAGTACTTC; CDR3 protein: CATSRDPDRVLNYEQYF
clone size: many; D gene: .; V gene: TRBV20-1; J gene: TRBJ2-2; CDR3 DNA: TGCAGTGCTAGCGGGGTAGGGGGGAACACCGGGGAGCTGTTTTTT; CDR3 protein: CSASGVGGNTGELFF
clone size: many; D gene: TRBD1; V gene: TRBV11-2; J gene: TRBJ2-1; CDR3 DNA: TGTGCCAGCAGAGAACCGACAGGGGGCAAGAATGAGCAGTTCTTC; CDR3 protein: CASREPTGGKNEQFF
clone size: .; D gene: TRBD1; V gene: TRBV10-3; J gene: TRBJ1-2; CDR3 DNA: TGTGCCATCAGTCAGGGACAGGCCCGCGGCTACACCTTC; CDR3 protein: CAISQGQARGYTF
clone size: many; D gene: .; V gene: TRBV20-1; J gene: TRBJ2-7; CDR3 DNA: TGCAGAGCTCAACGAGGGACCTACGAGCAGTACTTC; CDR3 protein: CRAQRGTYEQYF
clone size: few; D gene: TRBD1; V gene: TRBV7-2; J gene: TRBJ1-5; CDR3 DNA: TGTGCCAGCAGCTTAGGGTCGACAGGGCAGGGGTTGCCCCAGCATTTT; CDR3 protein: CASSLGSTGQGLPQHF
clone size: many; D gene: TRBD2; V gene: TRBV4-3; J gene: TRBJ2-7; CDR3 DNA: TGCGCCAGCAGTCCCAGACTAGCGGACGAGCAGTACTTC; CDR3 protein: CASSPRLADEQYF
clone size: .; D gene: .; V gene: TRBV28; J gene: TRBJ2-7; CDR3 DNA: TGTGCCAGCAGTTTCGGGGGGCTCGAGCAGTACTTC; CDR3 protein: CASSFGGLEQYF
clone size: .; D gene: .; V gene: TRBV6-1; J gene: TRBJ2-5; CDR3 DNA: TGTGCCAGCAGTGAACGCACAACAACACAAGAGACCCAGTACTTC; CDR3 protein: CASSERTTTQETQYF
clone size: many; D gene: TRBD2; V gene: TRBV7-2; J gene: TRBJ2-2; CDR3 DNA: TGTGCCAGCAGCTCGGGACTAGCGGGAGCTAAGGAGCTGTTTTTT; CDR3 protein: CASSSGLAGAKELFF
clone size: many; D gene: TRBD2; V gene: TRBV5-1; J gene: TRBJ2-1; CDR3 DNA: TGCGCCAGCAGCTTGGAGACTAGCGGGAGGCTATACAATGAGCAGTTCTTC; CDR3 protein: CASSLETSGRLYNEQFF
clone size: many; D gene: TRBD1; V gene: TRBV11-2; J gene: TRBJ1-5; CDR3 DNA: TGTGCCAGCAGCTCGACAGGGCAGGGGCAGCCCCAGCATTTT; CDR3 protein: CASSSTGQGQPQHF
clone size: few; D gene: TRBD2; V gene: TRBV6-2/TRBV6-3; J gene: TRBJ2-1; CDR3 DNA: TGTGCCAGCAGTTACTCGATTCCAACTAGCGGGGTCCAGTTCTTC; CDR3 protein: CASSYSIPTSGVQFF
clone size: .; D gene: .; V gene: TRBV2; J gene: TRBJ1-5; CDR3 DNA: TGTGCCAGCAGTGGGAAGAGGGGGAGCAGCAATCAGCCCCAGCATTTT; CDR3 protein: CASSGKRGSSNQPQHF
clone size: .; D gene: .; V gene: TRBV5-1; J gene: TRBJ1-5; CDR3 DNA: TGCGCCAGCAGCTTGGCGGGAGGGGTCGGCAATCAGCCCCAGCATTTT; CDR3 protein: CASSLAGGVGNQPQHF
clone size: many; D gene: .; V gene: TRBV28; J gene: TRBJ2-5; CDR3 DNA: TGTGCCAGCAGTTTTCCTCCAGGAGCGGGCGAGACCCAGTACTTC; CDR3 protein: CASSFPPGAGETQYF
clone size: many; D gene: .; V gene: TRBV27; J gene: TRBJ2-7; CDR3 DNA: TGTGCCAGCAGTTCGCAGGGATCCGGCTACGAGCAGTACTTC; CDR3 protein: CASSSQGSGYEQYF
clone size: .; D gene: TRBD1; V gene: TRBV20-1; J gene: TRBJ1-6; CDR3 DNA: TGCAGTGCTAGAGATATCATTGGGACAGGGAGATCACCCCTCCACTTT; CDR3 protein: CSARDIIGTGRSPLHF
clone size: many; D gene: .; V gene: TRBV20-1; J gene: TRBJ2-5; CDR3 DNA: TGCAGTGCTAGTAACAGGGCCGGTGGGGAGACCCAGTACTTC; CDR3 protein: CSASNRAGGETQYF
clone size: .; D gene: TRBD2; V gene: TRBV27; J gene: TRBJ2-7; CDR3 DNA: TGTGCCAGCAGTCTGACTAGCGATACCTACGAGCAGTACTTC; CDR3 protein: CASSLTSDTYEQYF
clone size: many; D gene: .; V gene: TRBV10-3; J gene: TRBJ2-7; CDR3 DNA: TGTGCCGTCCAGGCCGCCTCCTACGAGCAGTACTTC; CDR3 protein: CAVQAASYEQYF
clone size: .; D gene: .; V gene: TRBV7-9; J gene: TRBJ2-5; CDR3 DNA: TGTGCCAGCACCGGGACTCTACAAGAGACCCAGTACTTC; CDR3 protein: CASTGTLQETQYF
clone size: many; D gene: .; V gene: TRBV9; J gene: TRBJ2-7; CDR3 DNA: TGTGCCAGCAGCGTAGGGCAGACCTACGAGCAGTACTTC; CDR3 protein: CASSVGQTYEQYF
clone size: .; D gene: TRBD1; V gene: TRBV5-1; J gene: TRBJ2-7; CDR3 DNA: TGCGCCAGCAGCTCAAATCCCCTCGGGACAGGGAGCTACGAGCAGTACTTC; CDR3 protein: CASSSNPLGTGSYEQYF
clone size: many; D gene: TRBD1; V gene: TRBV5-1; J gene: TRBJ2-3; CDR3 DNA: TGCGCCAGCAGCTTTGGACAGGCCTCCACAGATACGCAGTATTTT; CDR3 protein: CASSFGQASTDTQYF
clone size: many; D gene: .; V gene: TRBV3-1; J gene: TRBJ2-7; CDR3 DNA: TGTGCCAGCAGCGAGCTTCCAAGCTACGAGCAGTACTTC; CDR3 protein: CASSELPSYEQYF
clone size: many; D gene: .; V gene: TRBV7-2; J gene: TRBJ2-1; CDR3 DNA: TGTGCCAGCAGCCGCGAGGGGCACAATGAGCAGTTCTTC; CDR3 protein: CASSREGHNEQFF
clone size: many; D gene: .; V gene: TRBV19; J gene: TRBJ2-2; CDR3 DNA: TGTGCCAGTCGGAGATCGAACACCGGGGAGCTGTTTTTT; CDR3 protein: CASRRSNTGELFF
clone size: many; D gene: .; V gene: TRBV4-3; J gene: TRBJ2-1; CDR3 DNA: TGCGCCAGCAGCTTAATTACCCCCTACAATGAGCAGTTCTTC; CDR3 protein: CASSLITPYNEQFF
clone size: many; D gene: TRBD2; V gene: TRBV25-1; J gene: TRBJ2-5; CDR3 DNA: TGTGCCAGCAGTGGCTGGACTAGCGCGCAAGAGACCCAGTACTTC; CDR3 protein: CASSGWTSAQETQYF
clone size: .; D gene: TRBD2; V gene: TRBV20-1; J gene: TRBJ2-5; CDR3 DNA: TGCAGTGCTAGGGCGGGAGGGTACAGTGAGACCCAGTACTTC; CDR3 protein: CSARAGGYSETQYF
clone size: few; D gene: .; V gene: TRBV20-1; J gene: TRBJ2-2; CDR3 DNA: TGCAGTGCTACCAGGGACGCATGGAACACCGGGGAGCTGTTTTTT; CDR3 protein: CSATRDAWNTGELFF